These 8 T cell receptor beta chains were all obtained from the same sample, sequenced in a study of T cell changes during pregnancy in multiple sclerosis. Here immunoSEQ multiplex PCR was the method, and the copy in TCRdb shows in-frame clones only, minus some. The repertoire holds fewer than 40,000 clones, with approximately 90% as singletons. The sample consisted of CD4+ T cells from peripheral blood mononuclear cells, taken in the first trimester of pregnancy. Receptors originate from a female donor in good health, enrolled as a control in a pregnancy study.

The chain is built from TRBV9 and TRBJ1-2; the D gene is possibly TRBD1 (6 bases). CDR1 and CDR2 (germline): SGDLS, YYNGEE. Trimming cost V 4 bases and J 4 bases, with 14 bases left between them. This CDR3 spans 14 amino acids. In DNA, the CDR3 is TGTGCCAGCAGCCCACGGACAGCAATCTATGGCTACACCTTC. It yields the protein CASSPRTAIYGYTF.

This chain connects TRBV30 to TRBJ2-2; no clear D. Trimming cost V 0 bases and J 6 bases, with 8 bases left between them. The CDR3 is made up of 13 amino acids. Germline V gene sequence: CDR1 GTSNPN, CDR2 SVGIG (reference sequence). CDR3 in amino acids: CAWSVLVAGELFF. CDR3 sequence (DNA): TGTGCCTGGAGTGTACTCGTAGCCGGGGAGCTGTTTTTT.

This clone has just one count. The chain recombines TRBV28 with TRBJ2-5; D is unresolved. The V end lost 6 bases, the J end lost 5 bases, and 10 bases lay between the germline ends. The germline gives CDR1 MDHEN, CDR2 SYDVKM. The CDR3 loop spans 12 amino acids. CDR3 sequence reads: CASSLPRETQYF. CDR3 in DNA: TGTGCCAGCAGCCTTCCACGGGAGACCCAGTACTTC.

The chain couples TRBV5-6 to TRBJ2-5; no clear D. Germline lookup yields CDR1 SGHDT and CDR2 YYEEEE. V lost 5 bases and J lost 4, with 12 bases in between. The CDR3 length is 13 residues. The CDR3 sequence: CASSPFFGETQYF. CDR3 nucleotides: TGTGCCAGCAGTCCATTTTTCGGAGAGACCCAGTACTTC.

The rearrangement links TRBV10-3 to TRBJ1-5, with D unresolved. The CDR3 extends over 13 amino acids. Germline V lookup: CDR1 ENHRY, CDR2 SYGVKD. Between the trimmed V and J ends, which lost 3 bases and 16 bases, there was a span of 19 bases. Here the CDR3 reads CAISEKEGTESHF. CDR3 bases: TGTGCCATCAGTGAAAAGGAAGGAACAGAATCACATTTT.

The chain joins TRBV27 to TRBJ1-2, with D perhaps matching TRBD1 (6 bases). The CDR3 is 13 amino acids. Germline CDR1 and CDR2: MNHEY and SMNVEV (reference sequence). V shed 2 bases and J shed 7 bases, with 11 bases lying between them. The CDR3 DNA follows: TGTGCCAGCAGTTTACCCACAGGGCGTGGCTACACCTTC. Translated, it gives CASSLPTGRGYTF.

This CDR3 reads CASSPRMRAVSTDTQYF. As DNA, the CDR3 is TGTGCCAGCAGCCCGCGGATGCGGGCTGTAAGCACAGATACGCAGTATTTT. This chain links TRBV7-2 with TRBJ2-3; a possible D gene is TRBD2 (5 bases). The CDR3 is 17 residues long. The germline V and J ends were trimmed by 5 bases and 0 bases, with 18 bases remaining between them. In germline, CDR1 is SGHTA, CDR2 FQGNSA.

This chain connects TRBV19 to TRBJ2-3, with 8 bases that match TRBD1. The CDR3 has 16 residues. Trimming removed 3 bases from V and 2 bases from J; junction bases left unmatched: 7. Germline-derived CDR1 and CDR2 are LNHDA and SQIVND (reference sequence). In nucleotides, the CDR3 is TGTGCCAGTAGTATGGGACAGGACCAATCCACAGATACGCAGTATTTT. This sequence encodes CASSMGQDQSTDTQYF. Full variable domain (remainder filled in from reference TRBV19 and TRBJ2-3): DGGITQSPKYLFRKEGQNVTLSCEQNLNHDAMYWYRQDPGQGLRLIYYSQIVNDFQKGDIAEGYSVSREKKESFPLTVTSAQKNPTAFYLCASSMGQDQSTDTQYFGPGTRLTVL.